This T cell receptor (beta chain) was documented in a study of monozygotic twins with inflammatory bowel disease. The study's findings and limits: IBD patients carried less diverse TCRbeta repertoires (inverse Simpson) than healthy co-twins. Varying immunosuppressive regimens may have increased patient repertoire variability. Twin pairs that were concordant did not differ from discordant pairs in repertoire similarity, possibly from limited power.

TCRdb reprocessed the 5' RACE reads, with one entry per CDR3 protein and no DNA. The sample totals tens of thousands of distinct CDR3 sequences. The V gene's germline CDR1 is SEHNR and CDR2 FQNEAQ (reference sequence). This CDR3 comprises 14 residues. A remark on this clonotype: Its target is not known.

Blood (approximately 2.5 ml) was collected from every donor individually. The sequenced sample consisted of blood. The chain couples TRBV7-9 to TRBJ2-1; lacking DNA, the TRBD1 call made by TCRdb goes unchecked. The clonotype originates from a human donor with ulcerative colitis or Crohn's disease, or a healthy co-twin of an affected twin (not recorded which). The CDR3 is CASSSGGLYNEQFF.